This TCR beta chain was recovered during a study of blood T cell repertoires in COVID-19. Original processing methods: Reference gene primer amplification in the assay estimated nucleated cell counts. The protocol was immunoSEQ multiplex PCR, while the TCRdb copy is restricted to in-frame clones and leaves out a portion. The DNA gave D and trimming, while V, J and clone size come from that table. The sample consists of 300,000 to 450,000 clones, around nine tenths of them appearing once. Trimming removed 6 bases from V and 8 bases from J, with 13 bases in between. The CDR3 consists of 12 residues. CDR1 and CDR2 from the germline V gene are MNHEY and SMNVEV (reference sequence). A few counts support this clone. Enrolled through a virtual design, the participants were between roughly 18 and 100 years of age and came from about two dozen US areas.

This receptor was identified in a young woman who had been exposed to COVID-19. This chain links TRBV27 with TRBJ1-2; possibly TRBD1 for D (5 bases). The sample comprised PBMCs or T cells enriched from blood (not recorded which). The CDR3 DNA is TGTGCCAGCAGCCTCTCGGGGGAGGGCTACACCTTC. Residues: CASSLSGEGYTF.